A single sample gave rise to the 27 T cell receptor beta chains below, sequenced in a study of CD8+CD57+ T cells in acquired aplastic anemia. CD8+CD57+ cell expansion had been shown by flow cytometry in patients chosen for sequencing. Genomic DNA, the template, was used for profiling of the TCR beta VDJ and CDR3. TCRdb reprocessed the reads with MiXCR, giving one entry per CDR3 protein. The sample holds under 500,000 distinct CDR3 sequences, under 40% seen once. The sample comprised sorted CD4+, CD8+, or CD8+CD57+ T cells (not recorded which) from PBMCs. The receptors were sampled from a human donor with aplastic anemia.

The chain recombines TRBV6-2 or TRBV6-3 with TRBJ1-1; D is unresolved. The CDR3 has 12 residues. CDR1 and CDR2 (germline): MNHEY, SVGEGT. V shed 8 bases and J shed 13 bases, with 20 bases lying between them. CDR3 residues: CASPSGSQSHFF. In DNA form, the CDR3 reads TGTGCCAGCCCCTCTGGGAGCCAGTCCCATTTCTTT.

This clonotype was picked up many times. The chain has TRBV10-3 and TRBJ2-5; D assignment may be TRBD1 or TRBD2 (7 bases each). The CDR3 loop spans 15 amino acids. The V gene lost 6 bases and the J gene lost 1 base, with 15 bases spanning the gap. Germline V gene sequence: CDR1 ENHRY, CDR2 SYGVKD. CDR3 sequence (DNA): TGTGCCATCAGACCGGGAGGACAGGTCCAAGAGACCCAGTACTTC. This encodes CAIRPGGQVQETQYF.

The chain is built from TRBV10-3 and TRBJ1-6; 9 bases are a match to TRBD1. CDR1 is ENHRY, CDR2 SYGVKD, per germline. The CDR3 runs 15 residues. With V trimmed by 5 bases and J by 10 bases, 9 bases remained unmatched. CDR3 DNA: TGTGCCATCAGTCCAACCGGGACAGGGACCTCACCCCTCCACTTT. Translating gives CAISPTGTGTSPLHF.

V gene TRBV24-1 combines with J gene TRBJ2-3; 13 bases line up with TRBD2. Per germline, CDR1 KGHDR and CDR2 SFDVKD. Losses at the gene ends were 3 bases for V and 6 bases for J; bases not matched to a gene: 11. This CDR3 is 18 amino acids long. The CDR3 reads CATSDPSRTSGGSDTQYF. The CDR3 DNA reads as TGTGCCACCAGTGATCCCAGCCGGACTAGCGGGGGAAGTGATACGCAGTATTTT.

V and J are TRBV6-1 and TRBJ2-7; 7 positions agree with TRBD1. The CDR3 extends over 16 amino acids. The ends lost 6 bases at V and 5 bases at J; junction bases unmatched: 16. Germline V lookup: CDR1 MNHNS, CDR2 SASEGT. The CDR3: CASRPGQTLGVNEQYF. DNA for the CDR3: TGTGCCAGCAGGCCGGGACAGACTCTCGGGGTCAACGAGCAGTACTTC.

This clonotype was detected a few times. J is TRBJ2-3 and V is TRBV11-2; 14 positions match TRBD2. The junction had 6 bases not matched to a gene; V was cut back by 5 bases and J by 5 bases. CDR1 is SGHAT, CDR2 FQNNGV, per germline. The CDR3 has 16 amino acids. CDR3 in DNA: TGTGCCAGCAGCACGACTAGCGGGAGGGGTGGAGATACGCAGTATTTT. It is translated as CASSTTSGRGGDTQYF.

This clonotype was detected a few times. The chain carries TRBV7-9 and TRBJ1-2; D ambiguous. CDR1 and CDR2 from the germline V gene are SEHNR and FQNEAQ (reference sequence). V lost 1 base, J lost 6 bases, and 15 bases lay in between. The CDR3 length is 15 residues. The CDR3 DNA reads TGTGCCAGCAGCTTAGAATCGGGGAATATTAATGGCTACACCTTC. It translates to CASSLESGNINGYTF.

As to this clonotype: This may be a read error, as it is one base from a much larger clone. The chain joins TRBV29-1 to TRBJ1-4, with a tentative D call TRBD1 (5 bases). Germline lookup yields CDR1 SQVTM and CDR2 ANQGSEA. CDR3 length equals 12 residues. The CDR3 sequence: CSVEQGDEKPFF. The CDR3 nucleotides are TGCAGCGTTGAACAGGGAGACGAAAAACCGTTTTTT.

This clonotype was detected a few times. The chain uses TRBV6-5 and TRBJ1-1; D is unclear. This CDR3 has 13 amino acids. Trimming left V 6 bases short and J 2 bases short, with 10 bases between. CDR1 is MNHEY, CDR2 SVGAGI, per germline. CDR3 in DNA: TGTGCCAGCAGGATGGACGGTAACACTGAAGCTTTCTTT. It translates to CASRMDGNTEAFF.

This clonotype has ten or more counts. CDR3 region: CASRPARTDTQYF. The CDR3, as DNA: TGTGCCAGTAGACCAGCTCGCACAGATACGCAGTATTTT. This chain joins TRBV19 and TRBJ2-3; D gene uncertain. With 6 bases removed from V and 1 base from J, the gap between germline ends came to 8 bases. CDR1 and CDR2 (germline): LNHDA, SQIVND (reference sequence). This CDR3 is built from 13 residues.

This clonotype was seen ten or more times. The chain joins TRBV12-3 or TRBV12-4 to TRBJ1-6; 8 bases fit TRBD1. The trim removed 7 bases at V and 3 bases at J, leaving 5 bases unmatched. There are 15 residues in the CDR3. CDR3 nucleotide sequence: TGTGCCAGCACCTCGACAGGGGTCTATAATTCACCCCTCCACTTT. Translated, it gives CASTSTGVYNSPLHF.

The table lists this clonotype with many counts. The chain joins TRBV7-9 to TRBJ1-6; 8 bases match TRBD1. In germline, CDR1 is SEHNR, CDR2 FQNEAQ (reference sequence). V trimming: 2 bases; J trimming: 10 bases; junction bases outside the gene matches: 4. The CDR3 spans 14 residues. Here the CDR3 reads CASSLSGQGSPLHF. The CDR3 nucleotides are TGTGCCAGCAGCTTATCCGGACAGGGCTCACCCCTCCACTTT.

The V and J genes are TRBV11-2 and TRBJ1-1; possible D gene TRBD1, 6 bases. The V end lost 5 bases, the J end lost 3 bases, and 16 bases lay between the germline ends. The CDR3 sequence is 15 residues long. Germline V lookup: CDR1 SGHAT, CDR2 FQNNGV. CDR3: CASSPVWGRDTEAFF. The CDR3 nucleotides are TGTGCCAGCAGCCCGGTCTGGGGGCGCGACACTGAAGCTTTCTTT.

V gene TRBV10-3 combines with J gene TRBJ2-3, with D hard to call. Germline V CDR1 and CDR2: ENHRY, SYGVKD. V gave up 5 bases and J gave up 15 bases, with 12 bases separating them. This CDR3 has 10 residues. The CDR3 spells CAISTPDAYF. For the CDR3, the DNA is TGTGCCATCAGTACCCCAGACGCTTATTTT.

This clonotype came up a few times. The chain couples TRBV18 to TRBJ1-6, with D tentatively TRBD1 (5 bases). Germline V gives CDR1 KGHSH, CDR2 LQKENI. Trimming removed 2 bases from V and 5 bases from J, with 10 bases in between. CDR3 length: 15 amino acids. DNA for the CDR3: TGTGCCAGCTCACCAAAGACAGCCGATAATTCACCCCTCCACTTT. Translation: CASSPKTADNSPLHF.

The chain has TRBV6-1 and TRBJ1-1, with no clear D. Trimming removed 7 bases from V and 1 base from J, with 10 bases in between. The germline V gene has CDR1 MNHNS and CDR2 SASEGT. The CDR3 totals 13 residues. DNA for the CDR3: TGTGCCAGCACCAAGGACGGGAACACTGAAGCTTTCTTT. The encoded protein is CASTKDGNTEAFF.

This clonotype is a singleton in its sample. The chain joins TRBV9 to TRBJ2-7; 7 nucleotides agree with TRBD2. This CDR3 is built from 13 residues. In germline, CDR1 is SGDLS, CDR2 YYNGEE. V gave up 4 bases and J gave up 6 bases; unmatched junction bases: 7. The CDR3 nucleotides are TGTGCCAGCAGCTTGGGGGGGACGGGCGAGCAGTACTTC. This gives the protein CASSLGGTGEQYF.

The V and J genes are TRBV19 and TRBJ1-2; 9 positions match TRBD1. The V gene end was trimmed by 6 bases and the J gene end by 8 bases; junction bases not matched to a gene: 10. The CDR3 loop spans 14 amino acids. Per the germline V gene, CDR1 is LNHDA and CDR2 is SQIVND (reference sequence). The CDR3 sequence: CASSEQGARRGYTF. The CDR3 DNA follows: TGTGCCAGTAGCGAACAGGGGGCAAGGAGGGGCTACACCTTC.

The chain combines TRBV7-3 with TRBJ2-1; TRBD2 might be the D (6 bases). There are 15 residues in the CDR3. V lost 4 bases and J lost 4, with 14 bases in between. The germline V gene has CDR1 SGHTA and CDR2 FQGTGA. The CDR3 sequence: CASSSSREPYNEQFF. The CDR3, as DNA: TGTGCCAGCAGCTCCTCCCGGGAGCCTTACAATGAGCAGTTCTTC.

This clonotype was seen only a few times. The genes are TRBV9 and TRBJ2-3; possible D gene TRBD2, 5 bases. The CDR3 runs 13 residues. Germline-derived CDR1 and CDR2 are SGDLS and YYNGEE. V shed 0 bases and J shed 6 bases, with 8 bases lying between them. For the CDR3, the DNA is TGTGCCAGCAGCGTAGTAGCGTCGGATACGCAGTATTTT. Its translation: CASSVVASDTQYF.

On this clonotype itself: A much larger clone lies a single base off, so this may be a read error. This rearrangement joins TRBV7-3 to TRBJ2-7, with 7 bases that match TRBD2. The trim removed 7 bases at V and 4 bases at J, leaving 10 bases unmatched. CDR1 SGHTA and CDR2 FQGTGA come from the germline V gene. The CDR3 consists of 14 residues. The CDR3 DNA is TGTGCCAGCACCAAGAACGGGGGGTTGTACGAGCAGTACTTC. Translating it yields CASTKNGGLYEQYF.

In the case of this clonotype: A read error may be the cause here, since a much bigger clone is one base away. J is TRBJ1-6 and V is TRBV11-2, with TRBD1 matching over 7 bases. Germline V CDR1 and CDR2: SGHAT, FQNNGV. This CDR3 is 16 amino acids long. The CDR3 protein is CASSYQTGMNNSPLYF. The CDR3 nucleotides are TGTGCCAGCAGCTACCAGACAGGGATGAATAATTCACCCCTCTACTTT.

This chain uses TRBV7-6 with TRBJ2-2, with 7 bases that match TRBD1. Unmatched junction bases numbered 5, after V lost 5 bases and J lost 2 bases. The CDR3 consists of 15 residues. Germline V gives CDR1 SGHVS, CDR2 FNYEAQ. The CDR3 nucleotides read TGTGCCAGCAGCGGAAGGGGGCGAAACACCGGGGAGCTGTTTTTT. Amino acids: CASSGRGRNTGELFF.

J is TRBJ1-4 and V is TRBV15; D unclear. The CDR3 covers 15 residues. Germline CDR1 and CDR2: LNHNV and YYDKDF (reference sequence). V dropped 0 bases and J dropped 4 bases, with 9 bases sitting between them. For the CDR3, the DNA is TGTGCCACCAGCAGAGATGTCGGTGTTAATGAAAAACTGTTTTTT. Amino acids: CATSRDVGVNEKLFF.

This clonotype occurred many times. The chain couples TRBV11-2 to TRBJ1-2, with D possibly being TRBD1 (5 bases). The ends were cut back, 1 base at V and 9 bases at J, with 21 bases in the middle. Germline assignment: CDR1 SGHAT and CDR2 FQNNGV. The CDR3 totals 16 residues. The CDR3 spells CASSLGSAQVPLRYTF. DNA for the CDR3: TGTGCCAGCAGCTTAGGGTCGGCACAGGTACCTCTGCGCTACACCTTC.

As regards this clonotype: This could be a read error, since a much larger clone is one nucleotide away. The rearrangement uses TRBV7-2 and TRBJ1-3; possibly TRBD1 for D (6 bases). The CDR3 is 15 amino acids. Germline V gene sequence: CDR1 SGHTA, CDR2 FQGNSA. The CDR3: CASSPQGTSGSTIYF. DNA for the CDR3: TGTGCCAGCAGCCCACAGGGTACGTCTGGAAGCACCATATATTTT.

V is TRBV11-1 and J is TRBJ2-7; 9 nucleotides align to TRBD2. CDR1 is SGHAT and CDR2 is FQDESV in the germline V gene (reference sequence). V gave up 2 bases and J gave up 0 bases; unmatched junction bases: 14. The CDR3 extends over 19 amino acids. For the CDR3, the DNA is TGTGCCAGCAGCTTATTTAGCAGTTCCAGCGGGAGGAGCTCCTACGAGCAGTACTTC. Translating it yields CASSLFSSSSGRSSYEQYF.